Listed below are T cell receptor beta chains from one sample, sequenced in a study of glioma-infiltrating T cells after dendritic cell vaccination. Using immunoSEQ multiplex PCR, the repertoire was profiled, and TCRdb retains in-frame clones only, with some absent. The data contain around 100,000 clones, roughly four fifths of them singletons. Material: blood, obtained after dendritic cell vaccination. The receptor source for this set is a human donor with glioblastoma. Each CDR3 is given with its conserved first and last residue. The D gene is left open where the match is weak. Size is stated for part of the rows, as once, few or many counts, or as a class when the clone is expanded.

>.|TRBV7-8|.|TRBJ2-7
TGTGCCAGCAGCCCCTACCCGGTGTACGAGCAGTACTTC
CASSPYPVYEQYF
>.|TRBV6-1|TRBD1|TRBJ1-1
TGTGCCAGCAGTGCGCTATGGACAGGGGACACTGAAGCTTTCTTT
CASSALWTGDTEAFF
>few|TRBV7-9|TRBD1|TRBJ2-7
TGTGCCAGCAGCTTAGTCGTAACAGGGGGTTCCTACGAGCAGTACTTC
CASSLVVTGGSYEQYF
>.|TRBV11-2|.|TRBJ2-5
TGTGCCAGCACCATATTGGCAGGAGAGACCCAGTACTTC
CASTILAGETQYF
>.|TRBV4-3|.|TRBJ2-1
TGCGCCAGCAGCCAAGATCGGAGTTACAATGAGCAGTTCTTC
CASSQDRSYNEQFF
>once|TRBV5-1|.|TRBJ1-1
TGCGCCAGCAGCGAGGGACAAACGAACACTGAAGCTTTCTTT
CASSEGQTNTEAFF
>.|TRBV2|.|TRBJ1-5
TGTGCCAGCAGTGTTACTTATAGCAATCAGCCCCAGCATTTT
CASSVTYSNQPQHF
>once|TRBV11-3|TRBD1|TRBJ2-1
TGTGCCAGCAGCTTAGATGGTGGACAGGGGGCATACAATGAGCAGTTCTTC
CASSLDGGQGAYNEQFF
>.|TRBV7-2|TRBD2|TRBJ2-7
TGTGCCAGCAGCGCCGGAAGCGGGGAGACCTACGAGCAGTACTTC
CASSAGSGETYEQYF
>.|TRBV9|.|TRBJ1-5
TGTGCCAGCAGCTTCCGAGGGGGGGTAATAGGGGGCAATCAGCCCCAGCATTTT
CASSFRGGVIGGNQPQHF
>.|TRBV5-8|.|TRBJ1-1
TGTGCCAGCAGCTTGGAAGACGGACTAGAGAACACTGAAGCTTTCTTT
CASSLEDGLENTEAFF
>few|TRBV4-2|.|TRBJ2-2
TGTGCCAGCAGCCAAGAATCCACAGGGAACACCGGGGAGCTGTTTTTT
CASSQESTGNTGELFF
>once|TRBV9|TRBD1|TRBJ1-1
TGTGCCAGCAGCGTAGGGGACAGTCAGAACACTGAAGCTTTCTTT
CASSVGDSQNTEAFF
>.|TRBV7-3|.|TRBJ2-6
TGTGCCAGCAGCTTAATCCAGGGCGCCGGGGCCAACGTCCTGACTTTC
CASSLIQGAGANVLTF
>.|TRBV5-3|.|TRBJ2-7
TGTGCCAGAAGACCCCCAGACGAGCAGTACTTC
CARRPPDEQYF
>.|TRBV7-2|.|TRBJ2-1
TGTGCCAGCAGCTTAGGTGGGGGGATCAATGAGCAGTTCTTC
CASSLGGGINEQFF
>once|TRBV10-3|TRBD1|TRBJ2-5
TGTGCCACCGGGACAGGGGAGACCCAGTACTTC
CATGTGETQYF
>.|TRBV7-2|TRBD2|TRBJ2-1
TGTGCCAGCAGCTTAGTGAGACTTAGCGGGGGGGCCGGTGAGCAGTTCTTC
CASSLVRLSGGAGEQFF
>few|TRBV7-2|.|TRBJ2-7
TGTGCCAGCAGCCTAACCGCCTCCTACGAGCAGTACTTC
CASSLTASYEQYF
>.|TRBV30|.|TRBJ2-5
TGTGCCTGGAGTATCGGGGACCAAGAGACCCAGTACTTC
CAWSIGDQETQYF
>.|TRBV29-1|TRBD1|TRBJ1-1
TGCAGCGTTAAGCAGGGGGGAGACACTGAAGCTTTCTTT
CSVKQGGDTEAFF
>.|TRBV7-3|.|TRBJ2-5
TGTGCCACCGCACCTGGGTCAGGGTTAGATGAGACCCAGTACTTC
CATAPGSGLDETQYF
>.|TRBV29-1|TRBD1|TRBJ1-2
TGCAGCGTCACAGGGGCCCTTGACTATGGCTACACCTTC
CSVTGALDYGYTF
>few|TRBV6-5|.|TRBJ1-1
TGTGCCAGCAGTTACGAACCGCAGGCCACTGAAGCTTTCTTT
CASSYEPQATEAFF
>.|TRBV15|.|TRBJ2-5
TGTGCCACCAGTTTCCCGGGAGAGACCCAGTACTTC
CATSFPGETQYF
>.|TRBV6-5|.|TRBJ2-7
TGTGCCAGCAGTTACGGGGACATTAACTCCTACGAGCAGTACTTC
CASSYGDINSYEQYF
>.|TRBV19|TRBD1|TRBJ1-2
TGTGCCAGTAGTGCCAGAGGGACAGCATATGGCTACACCTTC
CASSARGTAYGYTF
>.|TRBV5-5|.|TRBJ1-5
TGTGCCAGCAGCGTAGAGTTGAATCGTAGCAATCAGCCCCAGCATTTT
CASSVELNRSNQPQHF
>.|TRBV7-2|.|TRBJ2-5
TGTGCCAGCAGCTTAGGTCAGGACTTGGGGACCCAGTACTTC
CASSLGQDLGTQYF
>.|TRBV27|.|TRBJ1-1
TGTGCCAGCAAGTTACAGGAGAACACTGAAGCTTTCTTT
CASKLQENTEAFF
>.|TRBV7-2|TRBD1|TRBJ2-7
TGTGCCAGCAGCACCTGGACAGGGGCCTACGAGCAGTACTTC
CASSTWTGAYEQYF
>.|TRBV5-6|TRBD1|TRBJ1-2
TGTGCCAGCAGCCCACTCGCCGGGACAGGGTATGGCTACACCTTC
CASSPLAGTGYGYTF
>.|TRBV27|.|TRBJ2-3
TGTGCCAGCAGGTGGGGGGTTGGCACAGATACGCAGTATTTT
CASRWGVGTDTQYF
>.|TRBV2|TRBD1|TRBJ1-1
TGTGCCAGCAGTGAAGTAGGGGACAGGGGGCATACTGAAGCTTTCTTT
CASSEVGDRGHTEAFF
>once|TRBV5-1|.|TRBJ1-5
TGCGCCAGCAGCTTGGCGGGGGAACAGCCCCAGCATTTT
CASSLAGEQPQHF
>.|TRBV9|.|TRBJ1-1
TGTGCCAGCAGCGTAGGGGGGGATCCGGACACTGAAGCTTTCTTT
CASSVGGDPDTEAFF
>.|TRBV9|TRBD1|TRBJ1-1
TGTGCCAGCAGCTTGGGACAGGCCAACACTGAAGCTTTCTTT
CASSLGQANTEAFF
>.|TRBV15|TRBD1|TRBJ2-7
TGTGCCACCAGCCGGGACAGGGGATCCGAGCAGTACTTC
CATSRDRGSEQYF
>.|TRBV5-4|.|TRBJ1-6
TGTGCCAGCAGCTTGATGGCAGTTGATAATTCACCCCTCCACTTT
CASSLMAVDNSPLHF
>once|TRBV4-3|TRBD1|TRBJ1-4
TGCGCCAGCAGCCAAACGACAGGGAGAAGTGAAAAACTGTTTTTT
CASSQTTGRSEKLFF
>.|TRBV5-1|TRBD2|TRBJ2-2
TGCGCCAGCAGCCCTAGGACTAGCGCGAACACCGGGGAGCTGTTTTTT
CASSPRTSANTGELFF
>few|TRBV25-1|.|TRBJ2-3
TGTGCCAGCAACGGACAGCCTAGCACAGATACGCAGTATTTT
CASNGQPSTDTQYF
>.|TRBV29-1|TRBD1|TRBJ2-7
TGCAGCGCCAAGGACAGGGCCAGCTCCTACGAGCAGTACTTC
CSAKDRASSYEQYF
>once|TRBV7-9|TRBD1|TRBJ1-6
TGTGCCAGCAGCCTAGGACAGGGGGACTCACCCCTCCACTTT
CASSLGQGDSPLHF
>.|TRBV19|.|TRBJ2-1
TGTGCCAGTAGTGTGGGCCTGAGCTCCTACAATGAGCAGTTCTTC
CASSVGLSSYNEQFF
>.|TRBV7-2|.|TRBJ1-2
TGTGCCAGCGCGGGGGGGATTAATAACTATGGCTACACCTTC
CASAGGINNYGYTF
>.|TRBV7-2|.|TRBJ2-7
TGTGCCAGCAGCTTAGATGGGTCGGGAGACTACGAGCAGTACTTC
CASSLDGSGDYEQYF
>.|TRBV5-4|.|TRBJ2-5
TGTGCCAGCAGCCCCCCCTCTATGGAGACCCAGTACTTC
CASSPPSMETQYF
>.|TRBV10-3|.|TRBJ2-5
TGTGCCATCAGTGAGGGGCTGGGAGAGACCCAGTACTTC
CAISEGLGETQYF
>once|TRBV27|TRBD1|TRBJ2-7
TGTGCCAGCAGTCCCCGGGACAGGGTAGCCTACGAGCAGTACTTC
CASSPRDRVAYEQYF
>.|TRBV2|.|TRBJ1-2
TGTGCCAGCACGAGGGTTGTTCGTCCCCCGTATGGCTACACCTTC
CASTRVVRPPYGYTF
>.|TRBV5-1|.|TRBJ1-6
TGCGCCAGCAGCTCTGAAACCGGGACACCCAATTCACCCCTCCACTTT
CASSSETGTPNSPLHF
>few|TRBV7-9|.|TRBJ1-4
TGTGCCAGCAGCCCGGGGGTGCGGGAAAAACTGTTTTTT
CASSPGVREKLFF
>few|TRBV6-6|.|TRBJ1-3
TGTGCCAGCACCGGTGGTATCTCTGGAAACACCATATATTTT
CASTGGISGNTIYF
>.|TRBV6-6|.|TRBJ2-7
TGTGCCAGCAGTTACTCCCCCGACGGAGGCTACGAGCAGTACTTC
CASSYSPDGGYEQYF